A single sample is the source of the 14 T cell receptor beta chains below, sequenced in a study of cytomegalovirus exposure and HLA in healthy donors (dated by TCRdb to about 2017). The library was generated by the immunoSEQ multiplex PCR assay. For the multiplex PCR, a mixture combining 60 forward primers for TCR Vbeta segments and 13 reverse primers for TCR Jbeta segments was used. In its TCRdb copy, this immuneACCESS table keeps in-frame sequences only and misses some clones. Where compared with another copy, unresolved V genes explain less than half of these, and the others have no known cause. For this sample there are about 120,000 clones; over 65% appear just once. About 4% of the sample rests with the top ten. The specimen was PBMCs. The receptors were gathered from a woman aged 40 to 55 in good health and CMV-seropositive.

In nucleotides, the CDR3 is TGTGCCAGCAGGGAAGGGACAGGCCGGGTGTGGGAAAAACTGTTTTTT. Residues: CASREGTGRVWEKLFF. The chain employs TRBV27 and TRBJ1-4, with TRBD1 matching over 8 bases. The CDR3 runs to 16 residues. J was trimmed by 8 bases and V by 6 bases; bases with no gene match: 14. Germline CDR1 reads MNHEY; CDR2 reads SMNVEV (reference sequence).

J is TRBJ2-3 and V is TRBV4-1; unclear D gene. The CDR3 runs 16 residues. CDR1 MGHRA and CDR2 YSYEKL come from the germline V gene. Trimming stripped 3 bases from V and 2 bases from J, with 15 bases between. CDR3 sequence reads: CASSHNYARNTDTQYF. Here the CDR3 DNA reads TGCGCCAGCAGCCACAACTATGCGAGGAACACAGATACGCAGTATTTT.

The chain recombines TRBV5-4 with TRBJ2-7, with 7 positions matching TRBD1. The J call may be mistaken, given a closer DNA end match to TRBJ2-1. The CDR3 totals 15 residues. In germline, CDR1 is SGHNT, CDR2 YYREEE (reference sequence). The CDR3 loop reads CASSYEGASYNEQFF. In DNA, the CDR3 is TGTGCCAGCAGCTACGAGGGGGCCTCCTACAATGAGCAGTTCTTC.

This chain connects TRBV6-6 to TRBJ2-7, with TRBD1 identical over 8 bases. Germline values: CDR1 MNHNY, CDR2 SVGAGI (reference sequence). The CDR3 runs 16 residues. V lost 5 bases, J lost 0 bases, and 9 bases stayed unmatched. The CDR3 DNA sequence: TGTGCCAGCAGTCCTCAACAGGGGGAGGTCTCCTACGAGCAGTACTTC. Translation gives CASSPQQGEVSYEQYF.

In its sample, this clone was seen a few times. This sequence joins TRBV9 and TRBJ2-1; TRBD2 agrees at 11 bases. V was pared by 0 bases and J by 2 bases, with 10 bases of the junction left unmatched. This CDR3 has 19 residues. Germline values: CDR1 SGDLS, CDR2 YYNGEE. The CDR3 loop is CASSVALYGTSGPYNEQFF. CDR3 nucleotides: TGTGCCAGCAGCGTAGCCCTCTACGGGACTAGCGGACCCTACAATGAGCAGTTCTTC.

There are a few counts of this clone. CDR3 protein: CASRKTRTGFGYTF. The CDR3, as DNA: TGTGCCAGCAGGAAAACCCGAACAGGGTTTGGCTACACCTTC. The chain joins TRBV6-5 to TRBJ1-2; TRBD1 is a possible D gene (6 bases). V lost 6 bases to trimming and J lost 7 bases, with 18 bases between them. CDR3 length: 14 amino acids. Germline-derived CDR1 and CDR2 are MNHEY and SVGAGI.

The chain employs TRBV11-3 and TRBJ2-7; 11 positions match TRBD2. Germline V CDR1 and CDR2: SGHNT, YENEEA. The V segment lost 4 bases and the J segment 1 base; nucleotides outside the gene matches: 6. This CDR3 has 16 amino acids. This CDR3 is CASSSGLADKSYEQYF. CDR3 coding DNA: TGTGCCAGCAGCTCGGGACTAGCGGATAAGTCCTACGAGCAGTACTTC. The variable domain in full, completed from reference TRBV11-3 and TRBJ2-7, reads EAGVVQSPRYKIIEKKQPVAFWCNPISGHNTLYWYLQNLGQGPELLIRYENEEAVDDSQLPKDRFSAERLKGVDSTLKIQPAELGDSAVYLCASSSGLADKSYEQYFGPGTRLTVT.

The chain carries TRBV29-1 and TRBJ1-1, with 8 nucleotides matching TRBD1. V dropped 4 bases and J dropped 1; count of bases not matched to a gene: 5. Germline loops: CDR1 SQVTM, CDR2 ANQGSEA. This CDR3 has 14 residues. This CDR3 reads CSVGQGATNTEAFF. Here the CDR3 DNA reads TGCAGCGTTGGGCAGGGGGCGACGAACACTGAAGCTTTCTTT.

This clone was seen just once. The CDR3 DNA is TGTGCCAGCAGCTTAGTGGTAGCGAGGGAGACCCAGTACTTC. Amino acid sequence: CASSLVVARETQYF. V gene TRBV7-9 combines with J gene TRBJ2-5; possibly TRBD2 for D (5 bases). V shed 1 base and J shed 5 bases, with 11 bases lying between them. The CDR3 totals 14 residues. Germline CDR1 is SEHNR and CDR2 is FQNEAQ (reference sequence). Combining the CDR3 with reference TRBV7-9 and TRBJ2-5 gives the whole variable domain DTGVSQNPRHKITKRGQNVTFRCDPISEHNRLYWYRQTLGQGPEFLTYFQNEAQLEKSRLLSDRFSAERPKGSFSTLEIQRTEQGDSAMYLCASSLVVARETQYFGPGTRLLVL.

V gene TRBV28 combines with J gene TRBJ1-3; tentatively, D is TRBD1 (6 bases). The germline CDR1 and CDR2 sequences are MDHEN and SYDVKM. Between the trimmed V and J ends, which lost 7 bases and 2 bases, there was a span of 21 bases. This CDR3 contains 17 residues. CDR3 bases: TGTGCCAGCATTCCGGGAGGGGGGACTCCAACTGGAAACACCATATATTTT. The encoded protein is CASIPGGGTPTGNTIYF.

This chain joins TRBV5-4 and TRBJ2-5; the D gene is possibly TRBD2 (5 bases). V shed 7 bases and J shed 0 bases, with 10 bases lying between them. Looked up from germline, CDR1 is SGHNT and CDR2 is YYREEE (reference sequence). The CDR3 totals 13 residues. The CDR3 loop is CASRDGNQETQYF. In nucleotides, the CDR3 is TGTGCCAGCCGTGACGGGAACCAAGAGACCCAGTACTTC.

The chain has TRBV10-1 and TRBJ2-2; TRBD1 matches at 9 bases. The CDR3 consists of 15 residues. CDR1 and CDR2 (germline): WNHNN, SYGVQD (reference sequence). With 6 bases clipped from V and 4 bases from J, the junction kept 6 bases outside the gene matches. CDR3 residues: CASRGDRAGTGELFF. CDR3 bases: TGCGCCAGCAGAGGGGACAGGGCGGGCACCGGGGAGCTGTTTTTT.

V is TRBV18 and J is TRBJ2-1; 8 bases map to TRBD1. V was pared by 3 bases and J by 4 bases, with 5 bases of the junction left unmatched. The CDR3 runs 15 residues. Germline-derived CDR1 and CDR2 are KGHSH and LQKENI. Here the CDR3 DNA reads TGTGCCAGCTCACCCAGGGGGCCGGGGTACAATGAGCAGTTCTTC. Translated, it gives CASSPRGPGYNEQFF.

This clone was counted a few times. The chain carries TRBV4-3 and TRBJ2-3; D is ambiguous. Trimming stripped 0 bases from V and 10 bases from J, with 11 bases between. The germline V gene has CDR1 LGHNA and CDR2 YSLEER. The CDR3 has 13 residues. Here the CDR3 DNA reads TGCGCCAGCAGCCAAGATATCAGGTGGGCGCAGTATTTT. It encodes CASSQDIRWAQYF.